One T cell receptor beta chain is described in this entry. Clones were read by immunoSEQ multiplex PCR, and TCRdb kept only the in-frame ones, dropping some. Of 20,000 or so clones in the sample, about 86% were seen once. These data belong to a study of OX40 agonist ivuxolimab in advanced cancers. Study details: Patients in the trial were receiving intravenous ivuxolimab every 2 weeks, at doses of 0.01 to 10 mg/kg.

J was trimmed by 2 bases and V by 5 bases; bases with no gene match: 5. CDR1 and CDR2 from the germline V gene are SGHRS and YFSETQ. This CDR3 has 15 amino acids. The source of this sequence is an adult with an advanced solid tumor such as melanoma, head and neck, liver or kidney cancer. The chain has TRBV5-1 and TRBJ2-5; 11 nucleotides match TRBD2. This material consisted of CD4+ or CD8+ T cells sorted from blood, taken in a trial of the OX40 agonist ivuxolimab. The CDR3 coding sequence is TGCGCCAGCAGTTCCGGGACTAGCGGTCAAGAGACCCAGTACTTC. Protein product: CASSSGTSGQETQYF.